This TCR beta chain was recorded in a study of brain T cells in children with intractable seizures (dated by TCRdb to the early 2020s). At the level of the whole study: As a first screen for immune gene transcripts, resected brain tissue from about 53 pediatric epilepsy surgery cases was run on a NanoString immunology panel. About 70% of the 12 selected surgery cases also had pre-surgery blood sequenced, which left four cases with brain tissue only. General study outcomes and caveats: Viral specificity was inferred solely from CDR3 sequence similarity, and the HCMV serostatus of the patients was not known. Because sequencing depth differed between pre- and post-surgery blood, the absence of clones from the pre-surgery sample may reflect undersampling.

The time point label, read with the paper, signifies: blood from clinic visit 5 months post-surgery; TSC patient then seizure free. The surgery cases showing the highest brain T cell transcript signatures were chosen for TCR beta chain sequencing of brain tissue and, when available, of blood. Prior to surgery, the patients had been treated with at least one anti-epileptic drug. TCR-sequenced patients were children with drug-resistant epilepsy due to tuberous sclerosis complex, focal cortical dysplasia, Rasmussen encephalitis or hemimegalencephaly. Bulk genomic DNA was extracted from unsorted brain tissue and whole blood with the Monarch genomic DNA purification kit. For this clone: Its cognate antigen has yet to be identified. The record has no base qualities; no much larger clone is one base away.

Compared with germline, V lacks 6 bases and J lacks 3 bases; bases without a gene match: 6. CDR1 and CDR2 (MDHEN, SYDVKM) derive from the germline V gene. Counted from cysteine to phenylalanine, this CDR3 has 15 amino acids. Only the CDR3 part of the read is kept: 45 bases, read in frame from the first base. The immunoSEQ assay was used to generate TCR beta chain sequences from genomic DNA. As for the original processing: CDR3 sequences that did not begin with the conserved framework cysteine at position 104 were removed by hand. To get clonality, the normalized Shannon's Diversity Index was subtracted from one, giving values from 0 (maximal diversity) to 1 (oligoclonal). Chi-squared comparison-of-proportions tests assessed whether the same CDR3 differed in frequency between samples, such as brain versus blood. Public clonotypes were identified by searching immuneACCESS, and similarity to known antiviral clonotypes was assessed with the VDJdb browser. The table was pulled from immuneACCESS by TCRdb, which kept in-frame rearrangements only. Such tables lose some clones; where checked, under half of the loss comes from unresolved V genes, and the rest has no known cause. That table supplies the V and J calls and clone size; D and trimming were determined from the DNA. The sample table shows about 340,000 clones, and 93% are seen once. The ten largest clones capture roughly 5.7% of the sample.

The sample in question was peripheral blood, obtained roughly 5 months after surgery. The source is a boy younger than two with tuberous sclerosis and intractable seizures. Recombination linked TRBV28 to TRBJ2-1, with 9 bases aligning to TRBD2. The CDR3 is CASRPTSGYYNEQFF. The nucleotides are TGTGCCAGCAGACCGACTAGCGGATACTACAATGAGCAGTTCTTC.